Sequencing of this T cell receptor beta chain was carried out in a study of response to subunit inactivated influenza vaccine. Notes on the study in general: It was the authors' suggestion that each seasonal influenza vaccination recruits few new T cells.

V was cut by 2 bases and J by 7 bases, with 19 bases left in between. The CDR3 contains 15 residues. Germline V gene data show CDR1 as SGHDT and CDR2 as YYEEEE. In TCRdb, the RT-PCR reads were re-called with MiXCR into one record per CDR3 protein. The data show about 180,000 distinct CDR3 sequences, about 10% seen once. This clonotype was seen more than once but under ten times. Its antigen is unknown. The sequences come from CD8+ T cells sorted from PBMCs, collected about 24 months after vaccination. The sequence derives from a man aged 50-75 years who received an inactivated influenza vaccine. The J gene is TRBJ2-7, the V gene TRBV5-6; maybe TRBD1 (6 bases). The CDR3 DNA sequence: TGTGCCAGCAGCTTACCCTGGGACACCAGGGGAGAGCAGTACTTC. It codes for CASSLPWDTRGEQYF.